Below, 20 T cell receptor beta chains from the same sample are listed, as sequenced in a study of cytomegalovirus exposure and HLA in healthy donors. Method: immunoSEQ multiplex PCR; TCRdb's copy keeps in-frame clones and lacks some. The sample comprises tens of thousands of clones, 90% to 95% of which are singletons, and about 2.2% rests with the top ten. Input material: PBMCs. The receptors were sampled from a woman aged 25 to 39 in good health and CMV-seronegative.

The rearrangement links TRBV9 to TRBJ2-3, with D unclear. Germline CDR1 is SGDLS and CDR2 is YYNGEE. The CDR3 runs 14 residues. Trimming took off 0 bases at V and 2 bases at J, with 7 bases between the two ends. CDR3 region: CASSVAYYTDTQYF. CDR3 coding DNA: TGTGCCAGCAGCGTAGCGTACTACACAGATACGCAGTATTTT.

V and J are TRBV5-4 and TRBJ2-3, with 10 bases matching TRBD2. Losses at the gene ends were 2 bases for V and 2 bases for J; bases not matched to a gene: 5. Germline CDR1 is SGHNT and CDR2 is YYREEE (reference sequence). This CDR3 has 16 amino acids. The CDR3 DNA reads TGTGCCAGCAGCTTAGGAGCGGGAGGGCACACAGATACGCAGTATTTT. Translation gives CASSLGAGGHTDTQYF.

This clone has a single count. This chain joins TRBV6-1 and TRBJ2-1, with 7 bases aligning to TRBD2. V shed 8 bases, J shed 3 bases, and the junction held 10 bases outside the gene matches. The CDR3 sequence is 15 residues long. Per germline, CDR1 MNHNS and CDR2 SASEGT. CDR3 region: CASGKAGSVYNEQFF. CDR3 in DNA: TGTGCCAGCGGAAAAGCGGGATCCGTCTACAATGAGCAGTTCTTC.

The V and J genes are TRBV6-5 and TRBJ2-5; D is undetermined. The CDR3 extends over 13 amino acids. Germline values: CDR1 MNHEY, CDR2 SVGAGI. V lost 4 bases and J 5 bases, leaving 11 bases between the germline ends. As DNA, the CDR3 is TGTGCCAGCAGTTCCCTAGTCCCGGAGACCCAGTACTTC. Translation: CASSSLVPETQYF.

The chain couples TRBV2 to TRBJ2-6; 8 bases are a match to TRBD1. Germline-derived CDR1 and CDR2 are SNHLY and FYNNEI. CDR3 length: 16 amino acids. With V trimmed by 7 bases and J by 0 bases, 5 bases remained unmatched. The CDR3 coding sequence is TGTGCCAGCAACGGACAGGGAAGCTCTGGGGCCAACGTCCTGACTTTC. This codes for CASNGQGSSGANVLTF.

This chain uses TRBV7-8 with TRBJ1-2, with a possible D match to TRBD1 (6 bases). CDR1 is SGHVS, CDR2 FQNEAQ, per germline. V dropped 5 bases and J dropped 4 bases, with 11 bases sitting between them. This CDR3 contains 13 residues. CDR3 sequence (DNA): TGTGCCAGCAGCCCCGGACAGATCTATGGCTACACCTTC. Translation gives CASSPGQIYGYTF.

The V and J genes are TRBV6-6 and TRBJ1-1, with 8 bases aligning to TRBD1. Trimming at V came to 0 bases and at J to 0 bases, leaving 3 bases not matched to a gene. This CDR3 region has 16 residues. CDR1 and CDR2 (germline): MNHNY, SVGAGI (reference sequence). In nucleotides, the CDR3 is TGTGCCAGCAGTTACTCGAACAGGGGGGTGAACACTGAAGCTTTCTTT. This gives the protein CASSYSNRGVNTEAFF.

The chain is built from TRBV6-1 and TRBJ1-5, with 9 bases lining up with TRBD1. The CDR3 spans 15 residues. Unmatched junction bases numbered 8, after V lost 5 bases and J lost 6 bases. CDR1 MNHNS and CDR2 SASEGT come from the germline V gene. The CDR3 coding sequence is TGTGCCAGCAGTCTCTCGACAGGGGGTGGTCAGCCCCAGCATTTT. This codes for CASSLSTGGGQPQHF.

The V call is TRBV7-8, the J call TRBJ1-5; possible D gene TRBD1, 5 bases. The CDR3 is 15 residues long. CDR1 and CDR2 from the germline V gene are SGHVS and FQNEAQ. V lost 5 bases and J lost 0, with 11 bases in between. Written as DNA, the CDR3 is TGTGCCAGCAGCGTCACAGGCAATAGCAATCAGCCCCAGCATTTT. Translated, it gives CASSVTGNSNQPQHF.

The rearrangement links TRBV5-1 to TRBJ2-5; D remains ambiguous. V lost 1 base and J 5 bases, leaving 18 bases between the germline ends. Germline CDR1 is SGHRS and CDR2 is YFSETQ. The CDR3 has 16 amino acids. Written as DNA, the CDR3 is TGCGCCAGCAGCTTGTACCCCCCGGCAGAAGCGGAGACCCAGTACTTC. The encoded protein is CASSLYPPAEAETQYF.

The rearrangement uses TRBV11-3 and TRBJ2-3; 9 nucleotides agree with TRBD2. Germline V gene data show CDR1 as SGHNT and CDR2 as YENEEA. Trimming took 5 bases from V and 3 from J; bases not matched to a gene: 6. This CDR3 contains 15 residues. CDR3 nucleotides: TGTGCCAGCAGCCCTAAAGCGGGAGGAACAGATACGCAGTATTTT. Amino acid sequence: CASSPKAGGTDTQYF.

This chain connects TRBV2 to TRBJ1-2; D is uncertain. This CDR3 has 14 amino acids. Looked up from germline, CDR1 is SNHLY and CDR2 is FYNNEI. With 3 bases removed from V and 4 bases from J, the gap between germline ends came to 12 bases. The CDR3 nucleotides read TGTGCCAGCAGTGAGGAGCCCGGGATCTATGGCTACACCTTC. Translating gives CASSEEPGIYGYTF.

The CDR3 spells CARSPDRLIEPQHF. The CDR3, as DNA: TGTGCCAGAAGCCCGGACAGGTTGATCGAGCCCCAGCATTTT. The chain joins TRBV5-3 to TRBJ1-5; 7 bases match TRBD1. TRBV5-3 is sorted into the ORF group, with uncertain function. This CDR3 contains 14 residues. Trimming removed 4 bases from V and 8 bases from J; junction bases left unmatched: 9.

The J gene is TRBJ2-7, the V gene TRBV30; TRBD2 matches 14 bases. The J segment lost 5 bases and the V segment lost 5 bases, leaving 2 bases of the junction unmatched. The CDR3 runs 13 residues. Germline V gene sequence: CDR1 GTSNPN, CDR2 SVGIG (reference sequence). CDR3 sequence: CAWGTSGSNEQYF. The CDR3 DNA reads TGTGCCTGGGGGACTAGCGGGAGCAACGAGCAGTACTTC.

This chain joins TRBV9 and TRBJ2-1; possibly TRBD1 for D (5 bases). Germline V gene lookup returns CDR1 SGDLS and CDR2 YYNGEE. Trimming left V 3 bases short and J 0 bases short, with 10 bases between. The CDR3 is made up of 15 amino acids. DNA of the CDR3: TGTGCCAGCAGCGCGGACAAGAGCTCCTACAATGAGCAGTTCTTC. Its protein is CASSADKSSYNEQFF.

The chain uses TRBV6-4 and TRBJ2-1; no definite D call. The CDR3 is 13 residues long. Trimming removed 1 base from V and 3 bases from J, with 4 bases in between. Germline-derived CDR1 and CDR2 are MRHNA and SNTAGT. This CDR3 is CASSDFLYNEQFF. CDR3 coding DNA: TGTGCCAGCAGTGACTTCCTCTACAATGAGCAGTTCTTC.

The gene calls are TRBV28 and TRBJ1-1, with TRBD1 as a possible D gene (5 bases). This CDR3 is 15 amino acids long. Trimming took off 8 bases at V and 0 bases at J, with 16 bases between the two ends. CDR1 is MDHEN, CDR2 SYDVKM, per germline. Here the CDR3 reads CASGLQGLMNTEAFF. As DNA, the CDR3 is TGTGCCAGCGGTCTCCAGGGCCTCATGAACACTGAAGCTTTCTTT. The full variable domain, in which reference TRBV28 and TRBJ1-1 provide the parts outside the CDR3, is DVKVTQSSRYLVKRTGEKVFLECVQDMDHENMFWYRQDPGLGLRLIYFSYDVKMKEKGDIPEGYSVSREKKERFSLILESASTNQTSMYLCASGLQGLMNTEAFFGQGTRLTVV.

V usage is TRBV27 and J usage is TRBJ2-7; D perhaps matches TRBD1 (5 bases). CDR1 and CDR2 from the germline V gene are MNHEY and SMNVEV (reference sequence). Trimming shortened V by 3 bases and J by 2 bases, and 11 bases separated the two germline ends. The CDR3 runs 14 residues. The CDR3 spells CASSLGPGPYEQYF. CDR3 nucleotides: TGTGCCAGCAGTTTGGGCCCAGGGCCCTACGAGCAGTACTTC.

This chain's CDR3 is CASSAPLGSYEQYF. DNA for the CDR3: TGTGCCAGCAGTGCGCCCTTGGGGAGCTACGAGCAGTACTTC. V gene TRBV6-5 combines with J gene TRBJ2-7; D is perhaps TRBD2 (5 bases). CDR1 MNHEY and CDR2 SVGAGI come from the germline V gene. The CDR3 is made up of 14 amino acids. The V and J ends lost 5 bases and 3 bases respectively, with 14 bases between them.

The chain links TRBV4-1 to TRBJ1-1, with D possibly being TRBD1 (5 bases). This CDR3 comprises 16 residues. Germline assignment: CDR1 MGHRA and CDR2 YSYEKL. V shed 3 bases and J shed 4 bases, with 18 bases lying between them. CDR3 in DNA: TGCGCCAGCAGCCATGTTTTTTCTGGCAGGGCCACTGAAGCTTTCTTT. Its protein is CASSHVFSGRATEAFF.